This TCR beta chain is from a study of T cells after yellow fever vaccination. Study-level findings and limits: Though weaker, the secondary response peaked faster, on day 5 versus 15. The booster saw the reappearance of most primary-vaccination clones (about 95% CD4, 88% CD8).

This clonotype was counted many times. Its antigen is as yet unknown. Conversion of TCR transcripts into cDNA relied on 5'RACE template switching, which added a universal primer site and UMIs. TCRdb processed the 5' RACE reads anew with MiXCR; each CDR3 protein has one entry. This sample has 120,000 or so distinct CDR3 sequences, with about 8.4% found just once. CDR3 length: 18 residues. V was clipped by 7 bases and J by 3 bases, with 25 bases between them. The germline CDR1 and CDR2 sequences are LGHNA and YNFKEQ. This TCR derives from a man aged 18 to 30 who received the YFV17D yellow fever vaccine. Sequenced material: CD8+ T cells sorted from PBMCs, taken on the day of the yellow fever booster vaccination. The rearrangement joins TRBV4-2 to TRBJ2-1, with D maybe TRBD2 (7 bases). CDR3 loop: CASTPRLVGGGFYNEQFF. CDR3 bases: TGTGCCAGCACTCCTCGACTCGTAGGGGGGGGCTTCTACAATGAGCAGTTCTTC.